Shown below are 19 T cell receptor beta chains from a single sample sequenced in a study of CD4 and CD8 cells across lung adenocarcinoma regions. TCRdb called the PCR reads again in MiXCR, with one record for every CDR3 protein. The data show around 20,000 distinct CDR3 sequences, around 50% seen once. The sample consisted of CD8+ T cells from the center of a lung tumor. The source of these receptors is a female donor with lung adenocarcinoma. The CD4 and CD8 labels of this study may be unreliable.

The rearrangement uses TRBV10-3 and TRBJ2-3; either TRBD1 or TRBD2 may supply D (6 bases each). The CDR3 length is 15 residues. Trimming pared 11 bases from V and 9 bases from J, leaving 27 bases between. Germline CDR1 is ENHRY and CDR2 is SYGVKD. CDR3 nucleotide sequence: TGTGCCGTCGGTGAGGGGGGCGGAGGGGAAGAGACGCAGTATTTT. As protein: CAVGEGGGGEETQYF.

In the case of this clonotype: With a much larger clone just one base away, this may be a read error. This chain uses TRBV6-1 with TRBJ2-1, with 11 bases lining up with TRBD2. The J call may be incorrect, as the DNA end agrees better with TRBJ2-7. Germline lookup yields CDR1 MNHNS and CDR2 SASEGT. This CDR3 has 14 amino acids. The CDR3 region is CASSITSGGYEQYF. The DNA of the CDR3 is TGTGCCAGCAGTATCACTAGCGGGGGCTACGAGCAGTACTTC.

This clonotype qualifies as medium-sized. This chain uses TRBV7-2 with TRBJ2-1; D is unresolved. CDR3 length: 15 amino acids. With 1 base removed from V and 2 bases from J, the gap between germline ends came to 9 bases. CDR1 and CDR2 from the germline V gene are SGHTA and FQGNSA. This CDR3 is CASSLGTLAYNEQFF. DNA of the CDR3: TGTGCCAGCAGCTTAGGGACGCTGGCCTACAATGAGCAGTTCTTC.

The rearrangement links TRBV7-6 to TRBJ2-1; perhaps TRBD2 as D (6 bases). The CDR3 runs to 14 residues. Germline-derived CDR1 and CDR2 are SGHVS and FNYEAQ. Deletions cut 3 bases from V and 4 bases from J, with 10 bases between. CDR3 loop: CASSFYGSYNEQFF. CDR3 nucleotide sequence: TGTGCCAGCAGCTTTTACGGGAGTTACAATGAGCAGTTCTTC. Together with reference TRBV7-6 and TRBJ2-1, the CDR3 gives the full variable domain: GAGVSQSPRYKVTKRGQDVALRCDPISGHVSLYWYRQALGQGPEFLTYFNYEAQQDKSGLPNDRFSAERPEGSISTLTIQRTEQRDSAMYRCASSFYGSYNEQFFGPGTRLTVL.

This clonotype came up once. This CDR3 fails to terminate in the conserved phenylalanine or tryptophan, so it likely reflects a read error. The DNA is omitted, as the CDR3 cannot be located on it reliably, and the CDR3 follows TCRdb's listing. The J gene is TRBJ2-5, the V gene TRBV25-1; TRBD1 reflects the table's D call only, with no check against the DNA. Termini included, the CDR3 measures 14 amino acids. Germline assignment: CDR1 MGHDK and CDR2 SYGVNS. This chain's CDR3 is CASSEQGSVGMGPA.

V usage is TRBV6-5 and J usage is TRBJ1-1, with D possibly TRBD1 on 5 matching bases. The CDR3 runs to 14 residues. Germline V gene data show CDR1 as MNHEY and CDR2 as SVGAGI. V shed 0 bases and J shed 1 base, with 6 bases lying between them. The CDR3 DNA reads TGTGCCAGCAGTTACTCAGACAGGAACACTGAAGCTTTCTTT. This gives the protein CASSYSDRNTEAFF.

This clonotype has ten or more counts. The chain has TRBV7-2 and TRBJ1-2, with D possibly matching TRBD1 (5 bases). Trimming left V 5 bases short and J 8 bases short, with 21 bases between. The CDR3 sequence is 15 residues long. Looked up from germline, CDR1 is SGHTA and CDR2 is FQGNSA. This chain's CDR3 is CASSNRRPGGGGYTF. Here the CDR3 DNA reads TGTGCCAGCAGCAATCGGCGGCCGGGGGGGGGAGGCTACACCTTC.

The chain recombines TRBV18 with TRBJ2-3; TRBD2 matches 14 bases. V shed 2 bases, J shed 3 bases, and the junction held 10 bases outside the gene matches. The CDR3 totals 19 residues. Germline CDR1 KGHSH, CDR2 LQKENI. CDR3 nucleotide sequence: TGTGCCAGCTCACCAGGGACTAGCGGGAGCCTCGGGGAAACAGATACGCAGTATTTT. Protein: CASSPGTSGSLGETDTQYF.

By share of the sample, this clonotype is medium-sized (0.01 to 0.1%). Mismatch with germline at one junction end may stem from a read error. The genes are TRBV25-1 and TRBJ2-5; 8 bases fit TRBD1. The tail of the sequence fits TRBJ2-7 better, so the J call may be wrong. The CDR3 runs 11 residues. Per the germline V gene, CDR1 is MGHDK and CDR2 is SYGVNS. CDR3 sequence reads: CVSRQGYEQYF. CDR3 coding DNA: TGTGTCAGCAGACAGGGGTACGAGCAGTACTTC.

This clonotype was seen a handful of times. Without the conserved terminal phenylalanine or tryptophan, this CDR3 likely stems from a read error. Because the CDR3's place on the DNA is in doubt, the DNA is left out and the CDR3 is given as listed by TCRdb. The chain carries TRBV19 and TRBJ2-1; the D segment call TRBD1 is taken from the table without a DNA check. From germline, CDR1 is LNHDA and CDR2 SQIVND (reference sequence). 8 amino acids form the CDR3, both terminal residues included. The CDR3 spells CAYEIIHR.

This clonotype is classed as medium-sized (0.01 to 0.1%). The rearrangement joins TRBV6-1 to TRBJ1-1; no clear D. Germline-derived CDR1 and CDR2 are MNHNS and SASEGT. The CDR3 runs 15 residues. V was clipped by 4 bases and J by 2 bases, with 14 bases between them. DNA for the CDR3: TGTGCCAGCAGTGCCCCAGAGGGCTTTAACACTGAAGCTTTCTTT. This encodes CASSAPEGFNTEAFF.

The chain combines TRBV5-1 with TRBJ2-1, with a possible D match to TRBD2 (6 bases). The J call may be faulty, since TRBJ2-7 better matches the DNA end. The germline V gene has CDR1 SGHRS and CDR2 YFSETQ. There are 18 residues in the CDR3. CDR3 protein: CASSLVMATLGRDYEQYF. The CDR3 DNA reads TGCGCCAGCAGCCTGGTTATGGCCACCTTAGGGCGGGACTACGAGCAGTACTTC.

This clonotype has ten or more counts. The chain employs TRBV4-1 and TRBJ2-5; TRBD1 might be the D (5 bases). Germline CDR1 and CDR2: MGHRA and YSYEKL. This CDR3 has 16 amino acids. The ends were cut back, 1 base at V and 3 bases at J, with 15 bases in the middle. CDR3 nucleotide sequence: TGCGCCAGCAGCCAAGGGGGCAGAAGGGCAAAAGAGACCCAGTACTTC. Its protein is CASSQGGRRAKETQYF.

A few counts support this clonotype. The CDR3 is CATTAGGGETQYF. CDR3 nucleotides: TGTGCCACTACAGCAGGGGGGGGAGAGACCCAGTACTTC. The chain links TRBV6-1 to TRBJ2-5, with D perhaps given as TRBD1 or TRBD2 (7 bases each). The V gene lost 10 bases and the J gene lost 4 bases, with 16 bases spanning the gap. This CDR3 contains 13 residues. The germline V gene has CDR1 MNHNS and CDR2 SASEGT.

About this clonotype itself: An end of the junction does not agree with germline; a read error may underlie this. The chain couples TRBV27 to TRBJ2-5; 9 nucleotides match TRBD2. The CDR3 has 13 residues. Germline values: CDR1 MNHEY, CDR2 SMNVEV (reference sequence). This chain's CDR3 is CGSGGRVENTQYF. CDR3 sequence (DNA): TGTGGCAGCGGGGGGCGTGTCGAAAACACCCAGTACTTC.

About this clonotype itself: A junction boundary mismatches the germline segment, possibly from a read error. CDR3: CGSSAGLWAKNMQYF. The CDR3 DNA sequence: TGTGGCAGCAGCGCGGGGCTGTGGGCCAAAAATATGCAGTACTTC. The chain couples TRBV6-1 to TRBJ2-1; D perhaps matches TRBD2 (6 bases). Near its end, the DNA agrees better with TRBJ2-7, so the J call may be wrong. Germline-derived CDR1 and CDR2 are MNHNS and SASEGT. CDR3 length: 15 residues.

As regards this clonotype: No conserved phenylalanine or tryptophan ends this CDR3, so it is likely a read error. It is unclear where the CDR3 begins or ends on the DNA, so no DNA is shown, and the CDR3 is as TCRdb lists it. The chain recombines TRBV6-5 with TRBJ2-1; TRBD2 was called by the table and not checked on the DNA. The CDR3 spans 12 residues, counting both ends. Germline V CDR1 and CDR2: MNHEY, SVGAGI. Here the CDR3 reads CASSIPHRTSGR.

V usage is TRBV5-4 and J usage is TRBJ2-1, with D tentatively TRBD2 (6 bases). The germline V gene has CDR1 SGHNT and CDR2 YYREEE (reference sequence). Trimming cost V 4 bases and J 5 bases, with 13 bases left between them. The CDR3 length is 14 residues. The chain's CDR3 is CASSRGGADNEQFF. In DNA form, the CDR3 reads TGTGCCAGCAGCAGGGGCGGGGCAGACAATGAGCAGTTCTTC. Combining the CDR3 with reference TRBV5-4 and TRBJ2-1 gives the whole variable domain ETGVTQSPTHLIKTRGQQVTLRCSSQSGHNTVSWYQQALGQGPQFIFQYYREEENGRGNFPPRFSGLQFPNYSSELNVNALELDDSALYLCASSRGGADNEQFFGPGTRLTVL.

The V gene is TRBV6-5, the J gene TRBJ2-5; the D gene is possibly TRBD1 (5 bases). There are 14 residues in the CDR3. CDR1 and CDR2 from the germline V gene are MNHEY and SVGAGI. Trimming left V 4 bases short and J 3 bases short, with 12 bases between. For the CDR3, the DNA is TGTGCCAGCAGTTCATTAGACAGCGAAGAGACCCAGTACTTC. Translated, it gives CASSSLDSEETQYF.